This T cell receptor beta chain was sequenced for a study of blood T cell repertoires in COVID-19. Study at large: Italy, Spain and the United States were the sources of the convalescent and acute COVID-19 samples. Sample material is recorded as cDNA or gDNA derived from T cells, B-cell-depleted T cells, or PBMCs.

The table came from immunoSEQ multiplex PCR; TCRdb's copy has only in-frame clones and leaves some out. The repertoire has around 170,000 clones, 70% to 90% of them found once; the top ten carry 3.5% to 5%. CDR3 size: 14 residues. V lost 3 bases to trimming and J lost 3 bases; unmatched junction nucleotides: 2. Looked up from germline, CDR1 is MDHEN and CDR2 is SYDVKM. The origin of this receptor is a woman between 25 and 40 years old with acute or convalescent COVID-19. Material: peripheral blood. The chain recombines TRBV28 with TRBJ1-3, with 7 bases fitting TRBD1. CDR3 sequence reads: CASSLRDSGNTIYF. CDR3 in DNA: TGTGCCAGCAGTTTGCGGGACAGTGGAAACACCATATATTTT. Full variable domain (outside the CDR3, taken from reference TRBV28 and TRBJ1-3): DVKVTQSSRYLVKRTGEKVFLECVQDMDHENMFWYRQDPGLGLRLIYFSYDVKMKEKGDIPEGYSVSREKKERFSLILESASTNQTSMYLCASSLRDSGNTIYFGEGSWLTVV.